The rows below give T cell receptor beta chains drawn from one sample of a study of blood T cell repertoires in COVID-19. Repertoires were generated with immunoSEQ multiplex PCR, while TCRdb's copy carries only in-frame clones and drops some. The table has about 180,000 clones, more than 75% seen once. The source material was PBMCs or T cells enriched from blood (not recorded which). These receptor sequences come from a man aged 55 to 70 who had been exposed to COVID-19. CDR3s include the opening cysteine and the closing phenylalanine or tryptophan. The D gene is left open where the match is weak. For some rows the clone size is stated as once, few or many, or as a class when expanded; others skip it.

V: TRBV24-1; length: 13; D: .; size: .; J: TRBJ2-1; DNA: TGTGCCACCAGTGATTTATCGGGGAATGAGCAGTTCTTC; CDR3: CATSDLSGNEQFF
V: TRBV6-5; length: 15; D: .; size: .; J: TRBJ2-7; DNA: TGTGCCAGCAGACCCTCGCCTGCGGTACCTGGGGAGCAGTACTTC; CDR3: CASRPSPAVPGEQYF
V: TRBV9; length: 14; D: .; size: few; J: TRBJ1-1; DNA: TGTGCCAGCAGCCAGGCTCAGAAGAACACTGAAGCTTTCTTT; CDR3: CASSQAQKNTEAFF
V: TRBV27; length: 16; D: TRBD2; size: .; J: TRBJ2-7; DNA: TGTGCCAGCAGTTTAAGGGCGGCGGGAGGATGGCCCGAGCAGTACTTC; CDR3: CASSLRAAGGWPEQYF
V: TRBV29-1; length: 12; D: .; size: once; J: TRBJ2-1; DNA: TGCAGCGTCATTAAGGGGCTGGGTGAGCAGTTCTTC; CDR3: CSVIKGLGEQFF
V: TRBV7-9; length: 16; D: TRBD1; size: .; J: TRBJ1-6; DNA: TGTGCCAGCAGCTTAGCACAGGGGGCTGGTAATTCACCCCTCCACTTT; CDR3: CASSLAQGAGNSPLHF
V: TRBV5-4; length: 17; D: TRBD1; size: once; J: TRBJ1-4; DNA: TGTGCCAGCAGCCTGTTACCCTCCGGGACAGGGGGCGAAAAACTGTTTTTT; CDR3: CASSLLPSGTGGEKLFF
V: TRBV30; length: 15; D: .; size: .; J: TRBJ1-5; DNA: TGTGCCTGGACCACATACGGGGGTAGCAATCAGCCCCAGCATTTT; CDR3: CAWTTYGGSNQPQHF
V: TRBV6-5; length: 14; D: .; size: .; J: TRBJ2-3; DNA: TGTGCCAGCAGTCACCGGACTGAGACAGATACGCAGTATTTT; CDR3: CASSHRTETDTQYF
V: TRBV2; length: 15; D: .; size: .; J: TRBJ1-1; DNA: TGTGCCAGCAGTGAATCCCGACAGACGAACACTGAAGCTTTCTTT; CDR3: CASSESRQTNTEAFF
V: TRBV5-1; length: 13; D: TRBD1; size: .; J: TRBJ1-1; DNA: TGCGCCAGCAGCCCGGACAGGGGCACTGAAGCTTTCTTT; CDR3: CASSPDRGTEAFF
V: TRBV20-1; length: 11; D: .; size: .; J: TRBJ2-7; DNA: TGCAGTGCTAGAGATAACTACGAGCAGTACTTC; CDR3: CSARDNYEQYF
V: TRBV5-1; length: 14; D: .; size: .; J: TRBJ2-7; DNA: TGCGCCAGCAGCTTGATGGACAGAAACTACGAGCAGTACTTC; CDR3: CASSLMDRNYEQYF
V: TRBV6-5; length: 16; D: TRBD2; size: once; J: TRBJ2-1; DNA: TGTGCCAGCAGTTCCACATTTACGGGAGGGTACAATGAGCAGTTCTTC; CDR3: CASSSTFTGGYNEQFF
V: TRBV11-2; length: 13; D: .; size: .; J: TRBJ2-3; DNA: TGTGCCAGCAGCCCCCCGGGTGCAGATACGCAGTATTTT; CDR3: CASSPPGADTQYF
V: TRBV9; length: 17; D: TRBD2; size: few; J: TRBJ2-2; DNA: TGTGCCAGCAGCGAGGGCCTGACTAGCGGCCCCACCGGGGAGCTGTTTTTT; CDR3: CASSEGLTSGPTGELFF
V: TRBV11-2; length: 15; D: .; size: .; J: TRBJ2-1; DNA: TGTGCCAGCAGCCCCACAGGGCACTCCTACAATGAGCAGTTCTTC; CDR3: CASSPTGHSYNEQFF
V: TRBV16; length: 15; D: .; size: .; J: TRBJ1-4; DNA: TGTGCCAGCAGCAAAAACAGAGCAACTAATGAAAAACTGTTTTTT; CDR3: CASSKNRATNEKLFF
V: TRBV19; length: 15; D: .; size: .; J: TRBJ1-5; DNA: TGTGCCAGTACCACGATGACAGGAGCCGACCAGCCCCAGCATTTT; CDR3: CASTTMTGADQPQHF
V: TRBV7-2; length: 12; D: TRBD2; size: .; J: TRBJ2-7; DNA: TGTGCCAGCAGCCGGGGACTAGGCGAGCAGTACTTC; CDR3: CASSRGLGEQYF
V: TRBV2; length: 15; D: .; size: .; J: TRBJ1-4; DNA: TGTGCCAGCAGTGAGTTCGGGGGAACTAATGAAAAACTGTTTTTT; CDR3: CASSEFGGTNEKLFF
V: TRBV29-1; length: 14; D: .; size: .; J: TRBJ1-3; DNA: TGCAGCGTCCATCAGGGGCAGTCTGGAAACACCATATATTTT; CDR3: CSVHQGQSGNTIYF
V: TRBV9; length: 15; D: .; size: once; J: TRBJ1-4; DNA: TGTGCCAGCAGCGTAGGGGGACACCCGGTAGAAAAACTGTTTTTT; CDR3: CASSVGGHPVEKLFF
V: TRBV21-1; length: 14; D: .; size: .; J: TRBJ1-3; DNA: TGTGCCAGCACCGTAGAGGTGATTGGAAACACCATATATTTT; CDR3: CASTVEVIGNTIYF
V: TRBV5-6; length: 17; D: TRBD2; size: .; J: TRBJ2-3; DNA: TGTGCCAGCAGCTATAGACTGGGGACTAGCGGCACAGATACGCAGTATTTT; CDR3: CASSYRLGTSGTDTQYF
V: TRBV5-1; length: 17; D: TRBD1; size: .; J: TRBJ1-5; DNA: TGCGCCAGCAGTACCGGGACAGGGGCCGATAGCAATCAGCCCCAGCATTTT; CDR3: CASSTGTGADSNQPQHF
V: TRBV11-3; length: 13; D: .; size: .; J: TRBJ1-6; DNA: TGTGCCAGCAGCTTATCCCCGAATTCACCCCTCCACTTT; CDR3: CASSLSPNSPLHF
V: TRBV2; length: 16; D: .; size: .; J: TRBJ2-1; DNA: TGTGCCAGCAGTGATGCGACTCTCCTCCCCAACAATGAGCAGTTCTTC; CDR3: CASSDATLLPNNEQFF
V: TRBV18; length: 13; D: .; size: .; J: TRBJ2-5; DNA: TGTGCCAGCTCCCAGGGGACCCCGGAGACCCAGTACTTC; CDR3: CASSQGTPETQYF
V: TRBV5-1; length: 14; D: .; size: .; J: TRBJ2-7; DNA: TGCGCCAGCAGCCAGACGAGGGCAGTCTACGAGCAGTACTTC; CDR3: CASSQTRAVYEQYF
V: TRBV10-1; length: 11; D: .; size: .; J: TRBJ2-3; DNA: TGCGCCAGGCGGGATTCAGATACGCAGTATTTT; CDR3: CARRDSDTQYF
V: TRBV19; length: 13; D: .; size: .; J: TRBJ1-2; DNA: TGTGCCAGTAGTATCGGCAGGGACTATGGCTACACCTTC; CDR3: CASSIGRDYGYTF
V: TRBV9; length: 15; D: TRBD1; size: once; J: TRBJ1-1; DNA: TGTGCCAGCAGCCCCCGGACAGGGGTAAACACTGAAGCTTTCTTT; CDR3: CASSPRTGVNTEAFF
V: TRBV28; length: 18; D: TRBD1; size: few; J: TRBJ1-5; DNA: TGTGCCAGCAGTTTATATGGGACAGGGATTAATAGCAATCAGCCCCAGCATTTT; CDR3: CASSLYGTGINSNQPQHF
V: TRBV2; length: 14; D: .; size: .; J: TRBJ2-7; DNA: TGTGCCAGCACCGAACGGGGGAACGGCTACGAGCAGTACTTC; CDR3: CASTERGNGYEQYF
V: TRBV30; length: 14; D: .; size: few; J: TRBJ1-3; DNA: TGTGCCTGGGGACATCCAGGCTCTGGAAACACCATATATTTT; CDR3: CAWGHPGSGNTIYF
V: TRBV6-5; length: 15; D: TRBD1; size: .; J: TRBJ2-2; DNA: TGTGCCAGCCGAAAGGACAGGGAAAACACCGGGGAGCTGTTTTTT; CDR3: CASRKDRENTGELFF
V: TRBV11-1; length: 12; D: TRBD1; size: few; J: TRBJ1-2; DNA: TGTGCCAGCAGCCGGGGACAGAATGGCTACACCTTC; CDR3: CASSRGQNGYTF
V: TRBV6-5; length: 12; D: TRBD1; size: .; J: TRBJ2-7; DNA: TGTGCCAGCAGTAACAGGGGCTACGAGCAGTACTTC; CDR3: CASSNRGYEQYF
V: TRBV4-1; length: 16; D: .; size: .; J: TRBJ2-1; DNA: TGCGCCAGCAGCCAACCCCCCCAGGTATTGAGCAATGAGCAGTTCTTC; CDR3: CASSQPPQVLSNEQFF
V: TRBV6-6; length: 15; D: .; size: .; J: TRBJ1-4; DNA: TGTGCCAGCAGTTACGGGGGCACTCCTCCTGAAAAACTGTTTTTT; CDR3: CASSYGGTPPEKLFF
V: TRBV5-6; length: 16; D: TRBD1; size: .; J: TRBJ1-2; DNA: TGTGCCAGCAGCTTGTCGGGACAGGGAAGATCGCGCGGCTACACCTTC; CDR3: CASSLSGQGRSRGYTF